This TCR beta chain derives from a study of vaccination and CD4 T cells after COVID-19. With 6 bases removed from V and 0 bases from J, the gap between germline ends came to 15 bases. The CDR3 is 16 residues long. The germline gives CDR1 MNHEY, CDR2 SVGEGT. Treatment given: roughly 10-day PBMC culture with coronavirus spike peptide pools or control peptides (ViraFEST assay). Using peptide pools, antigen-specific T cells were expanded in ViraFEST before TCRs were sequenced. Regarding this clonotype: As yet, its antigen is unknown.

The Oncomine TCR Beta short-read assay generated sequence data from the DNA of cultured CD4+ T cells. Each CDR3 protein is one row after TCRdb ran MiXCR on the PCR reads. The sample has 17,000 or so distinct CDR3 sequences, roughly half seen once. The starting material was CD4+ T cells from blood, cultured in vitro, obtained before SARS-CoV-2 vaccination. This clonotype originated in a human donor who had recovered from COVID-19. This chain links TRBV6-2 or TRBV6-3 with TRBJ1-5; weak D call: TRBD1 (5 bases). The CDR3 sequence is CASRGTGDYSNQPQHF. The CDR3 DNA sequence: TGTGCCAGCAGGGGGACGGGTGATTATAGCAATCAGCCCCAGCATTTT.